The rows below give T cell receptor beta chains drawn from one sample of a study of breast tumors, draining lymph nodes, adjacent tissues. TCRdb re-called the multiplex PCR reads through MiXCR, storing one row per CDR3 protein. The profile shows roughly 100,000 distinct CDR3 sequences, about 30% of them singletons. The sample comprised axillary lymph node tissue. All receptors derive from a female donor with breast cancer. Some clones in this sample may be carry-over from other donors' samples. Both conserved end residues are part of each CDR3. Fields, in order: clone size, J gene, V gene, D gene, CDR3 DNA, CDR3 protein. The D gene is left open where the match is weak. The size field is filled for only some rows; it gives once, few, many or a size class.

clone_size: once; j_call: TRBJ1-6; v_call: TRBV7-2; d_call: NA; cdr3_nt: TGTGCCAGCGGCTCTCAAGGGTCCCAAGCTCGCTCACCCCTCCACTTT; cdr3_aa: CASGSQGSQARSPLHF
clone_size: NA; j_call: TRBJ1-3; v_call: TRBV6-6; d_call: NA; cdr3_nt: TGTGCCAGCAGTCACCTGACAGCAAGCCCTGGAAACACCATATATTTT; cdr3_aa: CASSHLTASPGNTIYF
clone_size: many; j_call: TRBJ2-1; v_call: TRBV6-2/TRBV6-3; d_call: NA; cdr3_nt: TGTGCCAGCGGGGGCAGACACAATGAGCAGTTCTTC; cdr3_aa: CASGGRHNEQFF
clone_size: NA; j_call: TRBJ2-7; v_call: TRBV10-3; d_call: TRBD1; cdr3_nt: TGTGCCATCTCGACAGGGTTTTTCTACGAGCAGTACTTC; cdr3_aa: CAISTGFFYEQYF
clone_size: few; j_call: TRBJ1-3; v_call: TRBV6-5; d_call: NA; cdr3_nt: TGTGCCAGCAGTCCCCTCGCGGGGTTCGGAAACACCATATATTTT; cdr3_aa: CASSPLAGFGNTIYF
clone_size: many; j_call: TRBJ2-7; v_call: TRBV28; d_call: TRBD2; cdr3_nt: TGTGCCAGCAGTGTTTCCCCTAGCGGGAGGGTGGAGCAGTACTTC; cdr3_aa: CASSVSPSGRVEQYF
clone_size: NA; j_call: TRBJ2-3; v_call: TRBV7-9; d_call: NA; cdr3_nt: TGTGCCAGCAGCCAAGGGAGGATCACAGATACGCAGTATTTT; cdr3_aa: CASSQGRITDTQYF
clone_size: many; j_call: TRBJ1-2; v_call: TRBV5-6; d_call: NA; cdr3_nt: TGTGCCAGCAGCTTGGACTTAGCTAACTATGGCTACACCTTC; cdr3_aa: CASSLDLANYGYTF
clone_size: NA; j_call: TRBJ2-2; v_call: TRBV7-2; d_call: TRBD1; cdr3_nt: TGTACCAGCAGCTTCCGGGACAGGGTATCCGGGGGGCTGTTTTTT; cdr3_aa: CTSSFRDRVSGGLFF
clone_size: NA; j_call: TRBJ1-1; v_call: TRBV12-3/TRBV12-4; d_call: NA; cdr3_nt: TGTGCCAGCAGTTTCGGAAGTGTCACTGAAGCTTTCTTT; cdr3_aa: CASSFGSVTEAFF
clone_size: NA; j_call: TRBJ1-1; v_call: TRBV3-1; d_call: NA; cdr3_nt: TGTGCCAGCAGCACACAGGCCCGTAACACTGAAGCTTTCTTT; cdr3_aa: CASSTQARNTEAFF
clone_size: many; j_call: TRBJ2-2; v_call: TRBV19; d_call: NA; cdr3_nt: TGTGCCAGTAGTAACAGGAGAAACACCGGGGAGCTGTTTTTT; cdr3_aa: CASSNRRNTGELFF
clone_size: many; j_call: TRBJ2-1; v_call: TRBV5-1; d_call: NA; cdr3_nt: TGCGCCAGCAGCTCTCCACTAGCTGGCAATGAGCAGTTCTTC; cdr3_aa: CASSSPLAGNEQFF
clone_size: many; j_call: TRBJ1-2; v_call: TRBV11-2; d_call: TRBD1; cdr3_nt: TGTGCCAGCAGCCTGACAGGGGGCTCAGGTGGCTACACCTTC; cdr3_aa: CASSLTGGSGGYTF
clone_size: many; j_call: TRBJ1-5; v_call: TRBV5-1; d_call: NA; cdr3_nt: TGCGCCAGCAGCTGGGAACGGCAGCCCCAGCATTTT; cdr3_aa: CASSWERQPQHF
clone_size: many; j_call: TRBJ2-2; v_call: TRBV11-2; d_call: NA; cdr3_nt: TGTGCCAGCAGCTTAGCGTCAGGGAACACCGGGGAGCTGTTTTTT; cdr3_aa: CASSLASGNTGELFF
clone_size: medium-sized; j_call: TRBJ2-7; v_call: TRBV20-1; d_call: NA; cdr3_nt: TGCAGTGCTCCCGAGACAGATTTCTACGAGCAGTACTTC; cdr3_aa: CSAPETDFYEQYF
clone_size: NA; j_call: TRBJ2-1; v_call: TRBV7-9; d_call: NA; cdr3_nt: TGTGCCAGCACCCAAGTCGCGCTGGATGAGCAGTTCTTC; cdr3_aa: CASTQVALDEQFF
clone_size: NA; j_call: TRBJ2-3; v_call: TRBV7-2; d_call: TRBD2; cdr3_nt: TGTGCCAGCAGCTCGAACCTGACTAGCGGGGGGGTGCAGTATTTT; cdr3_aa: CASSSNLTSGGVQYF
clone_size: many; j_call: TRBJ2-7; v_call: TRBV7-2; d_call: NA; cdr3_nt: TGTGCCAGCAGCGCCCGGGACCCTAATCGGCACGAGCAGTACTTC; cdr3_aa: CASSARDPNRHEQYF
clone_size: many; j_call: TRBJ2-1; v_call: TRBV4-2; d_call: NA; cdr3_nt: TGTGCCAGCAGCCAAGATACCGGGGGCATCTACAATGAGCAGTTCTTC; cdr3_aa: CASSQDTGGIYNEQFF
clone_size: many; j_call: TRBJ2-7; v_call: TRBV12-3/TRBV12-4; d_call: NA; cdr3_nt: TGTGCCAGCAGTTTGAGACACGCCTACGAGCAGTACTTC; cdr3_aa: CASSLRHAYEQYF
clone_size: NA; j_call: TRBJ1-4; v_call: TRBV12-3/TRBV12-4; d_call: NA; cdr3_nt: TGTGCCAGCAGTTTTCGTACGGGGAACAGGGTGAACGAAAAACTGTTTTTT; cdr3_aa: CASSFRTGNRVNEKLFF
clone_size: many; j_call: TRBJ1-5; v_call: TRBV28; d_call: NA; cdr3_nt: TGTGCCAGCAGTTTGAGGAGGAGGGACAATCAGCCCCAGCATTTT; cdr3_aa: CASSLRRRDNQPQHF
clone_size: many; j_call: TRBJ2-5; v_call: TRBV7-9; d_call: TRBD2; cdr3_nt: TGTGCCAGCAGCGCTGGATTCGGGCTAGCGGGGCCAGAGACCCAGTACTTC; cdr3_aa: CASSAGFGLAGPETQYF
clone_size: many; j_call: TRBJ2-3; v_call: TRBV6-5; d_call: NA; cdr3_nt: TGTGCCAGCAGTTACTCGAGAGCGAAAGGGTCAGATACGCAGTATTTT; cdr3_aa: CASSYSRAKGSDTQYF
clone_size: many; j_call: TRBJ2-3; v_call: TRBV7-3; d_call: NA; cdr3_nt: TGTGCCAGCAGCTTAGACAGAACAGATACGCAGTATTTT; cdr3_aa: CASSLDRTDTQYF
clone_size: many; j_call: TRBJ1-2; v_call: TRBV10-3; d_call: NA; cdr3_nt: TGTGCCATCAGTGAGCACGAGGCTTCCTCCTATGGCTACACCTTC; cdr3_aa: CAISEHEASSYGYTF
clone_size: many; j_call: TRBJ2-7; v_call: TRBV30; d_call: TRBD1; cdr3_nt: TGTGCCTGGAGTACCGGGACAGGGGACTACGAGCAGTACTTC; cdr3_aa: CAWSTGTGDYEQYF
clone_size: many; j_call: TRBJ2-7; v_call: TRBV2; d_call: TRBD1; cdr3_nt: TGTGCCAGTTCTTTTACCGGGACAGGGATCCACGAGCAGTACTTC; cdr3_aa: CASSFTGTGIHEQYF
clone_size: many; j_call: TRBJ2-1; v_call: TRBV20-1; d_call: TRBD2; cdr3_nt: TGCAGTGCTAGACTCTACATAGCGGGAAAAGTCTACAATGAGCAGTTCTTC; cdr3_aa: CSARLYIAGKVYNEQFF